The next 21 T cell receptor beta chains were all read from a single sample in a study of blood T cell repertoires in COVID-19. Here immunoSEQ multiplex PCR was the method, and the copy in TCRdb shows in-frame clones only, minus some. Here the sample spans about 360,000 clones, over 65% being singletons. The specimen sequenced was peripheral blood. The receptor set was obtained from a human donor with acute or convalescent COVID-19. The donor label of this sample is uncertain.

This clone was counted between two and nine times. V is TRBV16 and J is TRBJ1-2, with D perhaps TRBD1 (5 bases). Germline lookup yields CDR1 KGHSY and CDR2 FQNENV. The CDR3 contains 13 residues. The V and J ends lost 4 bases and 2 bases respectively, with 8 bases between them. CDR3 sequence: CASSPDRNYGYTF. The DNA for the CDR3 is TGTGCCAGCAGCCCCGACAGAAACTATGGCTACACCTTC. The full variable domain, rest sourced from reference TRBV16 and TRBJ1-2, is GEEVAQTPKHLVRGEGQKAKLYCAPIKGHSYVFWYQQVLKNEFKFLISFQNENVFDETGMPKERFSAKCLPNSPCSLEIQATKLEDSAVYFCASSPDRNYGYTFGSGTRLTVV.

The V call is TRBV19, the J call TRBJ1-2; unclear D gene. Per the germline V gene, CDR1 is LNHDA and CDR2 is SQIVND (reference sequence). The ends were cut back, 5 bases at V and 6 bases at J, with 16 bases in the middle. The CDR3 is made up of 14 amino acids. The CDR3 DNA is TGTGCCAGTAGTCCACTAAGGACTGGCAATGGCTACACCTTC. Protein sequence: CASSPLRTGNGYTF.

The CDR3 region is CAWRTQGTKNIQYF. CDR3 coding DNA: TGTGCCTGGAGGACCCAGGGTACCAAAAACATTCAGTACTTC. The chain has TRBV30 and TRBJ2-4; a possible D gene is TRBD1 (5 bases). The CDR3 totals 14 residues. Germline CDR1 reads GTSNPN; CDR2 reads SVGIG (reference sequence). V lost 3 bases and J 2 bases, leaving 11 bases between the germline ends.

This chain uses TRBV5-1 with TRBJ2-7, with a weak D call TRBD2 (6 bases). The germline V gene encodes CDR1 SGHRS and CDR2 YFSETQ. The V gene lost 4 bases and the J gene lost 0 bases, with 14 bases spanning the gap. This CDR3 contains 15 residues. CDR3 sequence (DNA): TGCGCCAGCAGCGTTAGCGGACTATCCTCCTACGAGCAGTACTTC. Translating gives CASSVSGLSSYEQYF.

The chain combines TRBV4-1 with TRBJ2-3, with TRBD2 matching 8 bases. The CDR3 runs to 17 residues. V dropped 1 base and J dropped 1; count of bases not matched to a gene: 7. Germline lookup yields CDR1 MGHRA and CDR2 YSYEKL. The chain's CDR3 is CASSQVERGLGTDTQYF. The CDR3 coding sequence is TGCGCCAGCAGCCAAGTCGAGCGGGGGTTGGGCACAGATACGCAGTATTTT.

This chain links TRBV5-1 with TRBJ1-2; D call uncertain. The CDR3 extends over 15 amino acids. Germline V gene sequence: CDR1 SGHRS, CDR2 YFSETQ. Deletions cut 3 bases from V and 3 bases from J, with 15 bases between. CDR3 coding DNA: TGCGCCAGCAGCTCTCGGCCAGGCAATGACTATGGCTACACCTTC. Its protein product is CASSSRPGNDYGYTF.

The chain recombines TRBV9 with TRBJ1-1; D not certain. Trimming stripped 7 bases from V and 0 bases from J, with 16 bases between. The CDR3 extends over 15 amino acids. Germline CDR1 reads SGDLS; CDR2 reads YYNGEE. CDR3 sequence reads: CASHAWEALNTEAFF. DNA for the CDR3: TGTGCCAGCCACGCCTGGGAGGCGTTGAACACTGAAGCTTTCTTT.

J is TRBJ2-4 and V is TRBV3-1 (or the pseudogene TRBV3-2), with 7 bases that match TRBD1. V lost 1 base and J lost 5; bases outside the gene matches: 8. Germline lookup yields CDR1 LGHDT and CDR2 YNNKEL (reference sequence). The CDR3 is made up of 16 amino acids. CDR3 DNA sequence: TGTGCCAGCAGCCAAGGAGCTTACAGGGGAGAAAACATTCAGTACTTC. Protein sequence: CASSQGAYRGENIQYF.

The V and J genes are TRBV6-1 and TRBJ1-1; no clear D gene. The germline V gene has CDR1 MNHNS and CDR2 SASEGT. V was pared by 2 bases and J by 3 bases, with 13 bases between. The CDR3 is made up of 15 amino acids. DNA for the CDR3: TGTGCCAGCAGTGAACTTTTTTCAGATTACACTGAAGCTTTCTTT. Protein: CASSELFSDYTEAFF.

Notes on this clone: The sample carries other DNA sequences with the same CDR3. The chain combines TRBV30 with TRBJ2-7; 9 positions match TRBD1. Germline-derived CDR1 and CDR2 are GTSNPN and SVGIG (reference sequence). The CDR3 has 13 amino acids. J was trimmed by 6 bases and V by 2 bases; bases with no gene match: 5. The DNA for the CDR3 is TGTGCCTGGAGTCCGGGACAGGGCTTCGAGCAGTACTTC. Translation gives CAWSPGQGFEQYF.

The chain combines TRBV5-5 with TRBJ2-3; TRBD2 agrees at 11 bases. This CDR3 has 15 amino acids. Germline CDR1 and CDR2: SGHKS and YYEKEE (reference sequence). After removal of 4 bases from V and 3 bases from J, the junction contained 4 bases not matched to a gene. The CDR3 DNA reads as TGTGCCAGCAGCCGACTAGCGGGGTTAACAGATACGCAGTATTTT. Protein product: CASSRLAGLTDTQYF. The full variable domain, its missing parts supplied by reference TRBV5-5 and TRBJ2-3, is DAGVTQSPTHLIKTRGQQVTLRCSPISGHKSVSWYQQVLGQGPQFIFQYYEKEERGRGNFPDRFSARQFPNYSSELNVNALLLGDSALYLCASSRLAGLTDTQYFGPGTRLTVL.

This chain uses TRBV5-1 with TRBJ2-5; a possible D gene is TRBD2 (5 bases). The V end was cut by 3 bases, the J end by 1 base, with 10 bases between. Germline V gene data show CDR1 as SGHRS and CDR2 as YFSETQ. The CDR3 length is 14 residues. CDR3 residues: CASSSGNFQETQYF. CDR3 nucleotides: TGCGCCAGCAGCTCCGGGAATTTCCAAGAGACCCAGTACTTC.

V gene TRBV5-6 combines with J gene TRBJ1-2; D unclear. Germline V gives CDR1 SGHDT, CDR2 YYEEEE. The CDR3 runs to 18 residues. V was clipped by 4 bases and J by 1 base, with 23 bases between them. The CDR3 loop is CASSVISKPQLINYGYTF. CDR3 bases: TGTGCCAGCAGCGTAATTTCCAAGCCACAACTAATTAACTATGGCTACACCTTC.

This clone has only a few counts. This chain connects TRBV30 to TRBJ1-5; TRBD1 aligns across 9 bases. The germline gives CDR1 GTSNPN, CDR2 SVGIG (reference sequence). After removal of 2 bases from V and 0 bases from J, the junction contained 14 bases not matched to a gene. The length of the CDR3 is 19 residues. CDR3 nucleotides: TGTGCCTGGAGTACCAAACTTTACCGGGACAGGGTTAGCAATCAGCCCCAGCATTTT. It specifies CAWSTKLYRDRVSNQPQHF.

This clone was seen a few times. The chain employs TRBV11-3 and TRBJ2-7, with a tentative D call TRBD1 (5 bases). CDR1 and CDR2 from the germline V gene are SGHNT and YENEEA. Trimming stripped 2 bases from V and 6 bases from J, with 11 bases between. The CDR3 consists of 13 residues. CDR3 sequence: CASSLQGFSEQYF. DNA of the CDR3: TGTGCCAGCAGCTTACAGGGATTTAGCGAGCAGTACTTC. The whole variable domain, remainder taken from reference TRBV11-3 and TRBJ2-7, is EAGVVQSPRYKIIEKKQPVAFWCNPISGHNTLYWYLQNLGQGPELLIRYENEEAVDDSQLPKDRFSAERLKGVDSTLKIQPAELGDSAVYLCASSLQGFSEQYFGPGTRLTVT.

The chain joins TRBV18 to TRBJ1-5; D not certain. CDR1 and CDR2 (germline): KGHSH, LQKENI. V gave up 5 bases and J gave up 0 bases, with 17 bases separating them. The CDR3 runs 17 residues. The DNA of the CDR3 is TGTGCCAGCTCATCGGAGGTGGGTTCGTATAGCAATCAGCCCCAGCATTTT. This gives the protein CASSSEVGSYSNQPQHF.

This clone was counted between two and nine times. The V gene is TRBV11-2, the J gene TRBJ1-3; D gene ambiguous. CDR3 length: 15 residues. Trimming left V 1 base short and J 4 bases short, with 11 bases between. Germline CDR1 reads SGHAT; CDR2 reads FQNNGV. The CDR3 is CASSLAWQAGNTIYF. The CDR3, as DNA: TGTGCCAGCAGCTTAGCGTGGCAGGCCGGAAACACCATATATTTT.

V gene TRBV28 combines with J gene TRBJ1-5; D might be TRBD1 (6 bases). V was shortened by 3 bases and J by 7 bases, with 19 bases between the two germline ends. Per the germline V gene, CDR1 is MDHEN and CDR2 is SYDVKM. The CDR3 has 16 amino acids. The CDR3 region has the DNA TGTGCCAGCAGTTTCGTGGGGGCAGGGGAAGGACAGCCCCAGCATTTT. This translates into CASSFVGAGEGQPQHF. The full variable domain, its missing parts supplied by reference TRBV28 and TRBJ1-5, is DVKVTQSSRYLVKRTGEKVFLECVQDMDHENMFWYRQDPGLGLRLIYFSYDVKMKEKGDIPEGYSVSREKKERFSLILESASTNQTSMYLCASSFVGAGEGQPQHFGDGTRLSIL.

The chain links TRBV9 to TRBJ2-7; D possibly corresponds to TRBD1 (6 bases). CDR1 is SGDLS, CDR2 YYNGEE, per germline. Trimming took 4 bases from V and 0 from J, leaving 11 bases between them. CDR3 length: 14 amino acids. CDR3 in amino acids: CASSQTGDSYEQYF. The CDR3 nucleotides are TGTGCCAGCAGCCAGACAGGTGACTCCTACGAGCAGTACTTC. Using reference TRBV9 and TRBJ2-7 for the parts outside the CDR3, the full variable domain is DSGVTQTPKHLITATGQRVTLRCSPRSGDLSVYWYQQSLDQGLQFLIQYYNGEERAKGNILERFSAQQFPDLHSELNLSSLELGDSALYFCASSQTGDSYEQYFGPGTRLTVT.

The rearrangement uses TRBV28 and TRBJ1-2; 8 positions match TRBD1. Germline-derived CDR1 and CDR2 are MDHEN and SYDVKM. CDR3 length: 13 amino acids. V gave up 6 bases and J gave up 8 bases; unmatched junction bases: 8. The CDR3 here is CASRLGQVLGYTF. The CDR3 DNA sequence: TGTGCCAGCAGGCTGGGACAGGTCTTAGGCTACACCTTC.

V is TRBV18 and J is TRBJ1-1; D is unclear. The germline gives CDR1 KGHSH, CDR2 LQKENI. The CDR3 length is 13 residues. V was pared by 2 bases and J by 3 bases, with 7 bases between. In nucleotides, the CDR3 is TGTGCCAGCTCACCAGAGGGATACACTGAAGCTTTCTTT. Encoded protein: CASSPEGYTEAFF. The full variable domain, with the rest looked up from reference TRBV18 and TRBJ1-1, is NAGVMQNPRHLVRRRGQEARLRCSPMKGHSHVYWYRQLPEEGLKFMVYLQKENIIDESGMPKERFSAEFPKEGPSILRIQQVVRGDSAAYFCASSPEGYTEAFFGQGTRLTVV.